The 18 T cell receptor beta chains reported below all come from one sample, sequenced in a study of T cells in women clearing cervical HPV infection. Libraries were prepared by immunoSEQ multiplex PCR; TCRdb keeps only in-frame clonotypes and omits some of them. The table lists around 48,000 clones. The sample taken for sequencing was blood buffy coat. These receptors were collected from a woman aged 18-70 years with a cervical HPV16 infection that either progressed to CIN3+ or cleared (not recorded which).

Partial CDR3 DNA: TGTGCCAGCAGTTTAATAGCCGGGACAGTCGCTTCTTTTAATGAAAAA. Its protein product is CASSLIAGTVASFNEK. The whole CDR3 region reads CASSLIAGTVASFNEKLFF. The rearrangement joins TRBV12-3 or TRBV12-4 to TRBJ1-4; 7 bases line up with TRBD1. The sequenced fragment ends 3 residues before the CDR3 boundary, so the rest is inferred from the germline J gene. V shed 2 bases, J shed 4 bases, and the junction held 16 bases outside the gene matches. The CDR3 loop spans 19 amino acids.

As concerns this clone: The CDR3 extends 3 residues past the end of the read, so its final part is completed from the germline J gene. The gene calls are TRBV5-1 and TRBJ2-1; TRBD1 matches 7 bases. CDR1 is SGHRS and CDR2 is YFSETQ in the germline V gene. The trim removed 6 bases at V and 6 bases at J, leaving 9 bases unmatched. This CDR3 contains 14 residues. Incomplete CDR3 DNA: TGCGCCAGCATGCCCTCGGACAGGACCAATGAG. This codes for CASMPSDRTNE. In full, the CDR3 reads CASMPSDRTNEQFF.

A word on this clone: The read comes to an end 3 residues before the CDR3 does, leaving the germline J gene to fill in the end. The genes are TRBV7-8 and TRBJ2-3, with 7 bases fitting TRBD2. The CDR3 runs 16 residues. Germline V gene sequence: CDR1 SGHVS, CDR2 FQNEAQ. The V gene end was trimmed by 4 bases and the J gene end by 5 bases; junction bases not matched to a gene: 12. CDR3 residues: CASSSAGGGERDTQYF. The DNA read from the CDR3 is TGTGCCAGCAGCTCCGCAGGCGGGGGTGAGAGAGATACG.

A word on this clone: The read comes to an end 3 residues before the CDR3 does, leaving the germline J gene to fill in the end. The chain links TRBV19 to TRBJ2-3; no clear D gene. The CDR3 contains 16 residues. V lost 3 bases and J 3 bases, leaving 16 bases between the germline ends. The germline gives CDR1 LNHDA, CDR2 SQIVND (reference sequence). The covered CDR3 bases are TGTGCCAGTAGTATGAATAGGGCATTTGGTACAGATACG. Its protein product is CASSMNRAFGTDT. The CDR3 as a whole reads CASSMNRAFGTDTQYF.

The sequenced part of the CDR3 DNA is TGTGCCAGCAGCGTAGCTTTGGACGGACACCTCTATAATGAAAAA. It codes for CASSVALDGHLYNEK. The whole CDR3 reads CASSVALDGHLYNEKLFF. This chain links TRBV9 with TRBJ1-4, with D possibly being TRBD1 (5 bases). The CDR3 is cut off 3 residues early in the read; its end comes from the germline J gene. From germline, CDR1 is SGDLS and CDR2 YYNGEE. This CDR3 spans 18 amino acids. V was pared by 0 bases and J by 4 bases, with 19 bases between.

Points on this clone: The read is 3 residues too short to cover the CDR3 end, so that end is filled in from the germline J gene. The chain uses TRBV28 and TRBJ1-4, with D perhaps TRBD1 (6 bases). Deletions cut 5 bases from V and 4 bases from J, with 14 bases between. The CDR3 runs 15 residues. From germline, CDR1 is MDHEN and CDR2 SYDVKM. The part of the CDR3 DNA that was read is TGTGCCAGCAGTCCCTGGACAGACGTTAATGAAAAA. This encodes CASSPWTDVNEK. The full CDR3 is CASSPWTDVNEKLFF.

A note on this clone: The read ends 3 residues shy of where the CDR3 ends; the end is completed using the germline J gene. The J gene is TRBJ1-1, the V gene TRBV20-1, with D perhaps TRBD1 (6 bases). Between the trimmed V and J ends, which lost 4 bases and 0 bases, there was a span of 9 bases. The CDR3 loop spans 13 amino acids. The germline CDR1 and CDR2 sequences are DFQATT and SNEGSKA (reference sequence). Partial CDR3 DNA: TGCAGTGCTACTGGACAGTTGAACACTGAA. As protein: CSATGQLNTE. The full CDR3 is CSATGQLNTEAFF.

In the case of this clone: The read falls 3 residues short of the CDR3 end, and the missing part is taken from the germline J gene. This chain joins TRBV20-1 and TRBJ2-7; a weak D match, TRBD1 (6 bases). Germline CDR1 DFQATT, CDR2 SNEGSKA (reference sequence). The CDR3 sequence is 14 residues long. Trimming shortened V by 3 bases and J by 0 bases, and 12 bases separated the two germline ends. The CDR3 spells CSASAGAVSYEQYF. The CDR3 DNA, read in part, is TGCAGTGCTAGTGCAGGGGCGGTCTCCTACGAG.

As regards this clone: From the germline J gene comes the end of the CDR3, since the read stops 3 residues before it. J is TRBJ2-3 and V is TRBV18, with D unresolved. Looked up from germline, CDR1 is KGHSH and CDR2 is LQKENI. The CDR3 sequence is 17 residues long. V was trimmed by 2 bases and J by 0 bases, leaving 15 bases between them. This CDR3 is CASSPIRSLTSTDTQYF. CDR3 DNA (partial): TGTGCCAGCTCACCAATTCGAAGCCTAACTAGCACAGATACG.

As concerns this clone: The CDR3 end falls 3 residues outside the read, so it is completed with the germline J gene. This chain links TRBV18 with TRBJ2-7, with TRBD2 identical over 13 bases. The germline V gene has CDR1 KGHSH and CDR2 LQKENI. J gave up 0 bases and V 4 bases, and 9 bases lay outside the gene matches. This CDR3 has 18 residues. CDR3 bases read: TGTGCCAGCTCACAAGGGACTAGCGGGGTTTTAAGCTCCTACGAG. Protein sequence: CASSQGTSGVLSSYE. The whole CDR3 reads CASSQGTSGVLSSYEQYF.

The CDR3 DNA, read in part, is TGTGCCTGGAGTGTAGGGCTGGTCAGCGGGTACGGGGCCAACGTC. It specifies CAWSVGLVSGYGANV. The whole CDR3 sequence reads CAWSVGLVSGYGANVLTF. This chain joins TRBV30 and TRBJ2-6, with D maybe TRBD2 (6 bases). The read is 3 residues too short to cover the CDR3 end, so that end is filled in from the germline J gene. Trimming took off 0 bases at V and 4 bases at J, with 19 bases between the two ends. CDR1 and CDR2 (germline): GTSNPN, SVGIG (reference sequence). The CDR3 totals 18 residues. The variable domain in full, with the rest retrieved from reference TRBV30 and TRBJ2-6, is SQTIHQWPATLVQPVGSPLSLECTVEGTSNPNLYWYRQAAGRGLQLLFYSVGIGQISSEVPQNLSASRPQDRQFILSSKKLLLSDSGFYLCAWSVGLVSGYGANVLTFGAGSRLTVL.

As for this clone: Read sequence stops 3 residues before the CDR3 end, and the germline J gene provides the missing end. The rearrangement uses TRBV5-4 and TRBJ2-7; the match to TRBD2 covers 9 bases. Trimming removed 3 bases from V and 3 bases from J; junction bases left unmatched: 4. Germline assignment: CDR1 SGHNT and CDR2 YYREEE (reference sequence). This CDR3 spans 14 amino acids. Incomplete CDR3 DNA: TGTGCCAGCAGCTCAGGGACTAGCCTCTACGAG. This translates into CASSSGTSLYE. From start to end, the CDR3 is CASSSGTSLYEQYF.

As for this clone: The DNA ends 3 residues before the CDR3 does, and the rest of the CDR3 is filled in from the germline J gene. The chain recombines TRBV7-3 with TRBJ1-1; the D is unclear. Germline lookup yields CDR1 SGHTA and CDR2 FQGTGA. This CDR3 has 16 amino acids. Trimming stripped 3 bases from V and 1 base from J, with 15 bases between. CDR3 region: CASSLSARRTNTEAFF. The part of the CDR3 DNA that was read is TGTGCCAGCAGCTTGTCGGCTAGGAGAACGAACACTGAA.

The CDR3 bases that were read are TGTGCCAGCAGCTTAGGAGTCAACTATCAAGAGACC. Residues: CASSLGVNYQET. The complete CDR3 reads CASSLGVNYQETQYF. V and J are TRBV11-2 and TRBJ2-5, with D unresolved. The sequence runs out 3 residues before the end of the CDR3; the remainder is reconstructed from the germline J gene. Trimming cost V 1 base and J 2 bases, with 11 bases left between them. The CDR3 runs to 15 residues. Germline assignment: CDR1 SGHAT and CDR2 FQNNGV.

A word on this clone: The read terminates 3 residues ahead of where the CDR3 ends, so the germline J gene completes it. The gene calls are TRBV10-3 and TRBJ2-3; TRBD2 agrees at 7 bases. The CDR3 spans 11 residues. Germline V gene sequence: CDR1 ENHRY, CDR2 SYGVKD. V trimming: 10 bases; J trimming: 3 bases; junction bases outside the gene matches: 1. The CDR3 here is CATGGTDTQYF. The sequenced part of the CDR3 DNA is TGTGCCACCGGGGGGACAGATACG.

On this clone itself: The CDR3 end is not reached by the read, which stops 3 residues before it; the germline J gene fills it in. The rearrangement uses TRBV18 and TRBJ1-5, with D perhaps matching TRBD1 (5 bases). The length of the CDR3 is 13 residues. Trimming stripped 6 bases from V and 6 bases from J, with 12 bases between. Germline CDR1 KGHSH, CDR2 LQKENI. CDR3 bases read: TGTGCCAGCTCCCAAGGGGTCCCTCAGCCC. Amino acids: CASSQGVPQP. The CDR3 as a whole reads CASSQGVPQPQHF.

About this clone: Coverage ceases 3 residues before the CDR3 finishes, and the germline J gene fills in the end. The chain joins TRBV20-1 to TRBJ1-2, with D tentatively TRBD1 (5 bases). The V end was cut by 0 bases, the J end by 7 bases, with 12 bases between. Per germline, CDR1 DFQATT and CDR2 SNEGSKA (reference sequence). The length of the CDR3 is 13 residues. This chain's CDR3 is CSARDLAQGGYTF. CDR3 bases read: TGCAGTGCTAGAGATCTCGCCCAGGGTGGC.

Partial CDR3 DNA: TGCGCCAGCAGCCCCCCCGGACAGAGCTCTGGAAACACC. It is translated as CASSPPGQSSGNT. The full CDR3 sequence reads CASSPPGQSSGNTIYF. This chain links TRBV4-1 with TRBJ1-3, with a weak D call TRBD1 (6 bases). The observed sequence ends 3 residues before the CDR3 terminus, with the missing tail filled in from the germline J gene. The CDR3 totals 16 residues. V lost 4 bases and J lost 0, with 13 bases in between. The V gene's germline CDR1 is MGHRA and CDR2 YSYEKL.